This T cell receptor beta chain stems from a study of tumor-infiltrating lymphocytes in primary liver carcinoma. The CDR3 consists of 17 residues. Germline CDR1 SGHRS, CDR2 YFSETQ. Trimming left V 1 base short and J 5 bases short, with 22 bases between. Details on this clonotype: This could be a read error, since a much larger clone is one nucleotide away.

Co-extraction of RNA and DNA was performed on roughly 20-31 mg of unsorted bulk tissue. Priming with a constant-region primer yielded TCR beta cDNA from roughly 0.45 ug total RNA. Three nested multiplex PCR rounds, a slightly modified ARM-PCR method, built the TCR beta libraries. Two initial PCR rounds of about 9 cycles each paired TRBV1-TRBV30 forward primers with a C-beta reverse primer. Via MiXCR, TCRdb re-called the multiplex PCR reads, giving one row per CDR3 protein. The sample holds around 120,000 distinct CDR3 sequences, around 70% seen once. This chain connects TRBV5-1 to TRBJ2-7; D could derive from TRBD1 or TRBD2 (6 bases each). The TCR originated in a woman aged 55-75 years with primary liver carcinoma and hepatitis B virus infection. Material for sequencing was tumor-adjacent normal liver tissue. The CDR3 DNA follows: TGCGCCAGCAGCTTGAAGTGGGGGGCCCAGTCGCCGGACGAGCAGTACTTC. This encodes CASSLKWGAQSPDEQYF.